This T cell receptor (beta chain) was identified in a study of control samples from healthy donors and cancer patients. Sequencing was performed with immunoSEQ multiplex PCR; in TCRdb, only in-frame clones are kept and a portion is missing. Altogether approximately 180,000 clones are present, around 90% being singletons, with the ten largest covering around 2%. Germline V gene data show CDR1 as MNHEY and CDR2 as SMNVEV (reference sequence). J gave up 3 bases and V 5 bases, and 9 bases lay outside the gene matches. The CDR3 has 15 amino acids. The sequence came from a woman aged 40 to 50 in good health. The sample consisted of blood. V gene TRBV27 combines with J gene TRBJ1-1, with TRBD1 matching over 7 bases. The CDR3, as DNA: TGTGCCAGCAGTGCCTATCCGGGACAGTACACTGAAGCTTTCTTT. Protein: CASSAYPGQYTEAFF.